What follows describes a single T cell receptor beta chain. This specimen belongs to a study of blood T cell repertoires in COVID-19. Method: immunoSEQ multiplex PCR; TCRdb's copy keeps in-frame clones and lacks some. The sample lists around 100,000 clones; 75% to 90% were seen once. Trimming removed 2 bases at V and 4 bases at J, with 6 bases between. Germline V lookup: CDR1 SGHTA, CDR2 FQGNSA. This CDR3 has 13 amino acids. This receptor was taken from a man aged 55 to 70 with acute or convalescent COVID-19. Material: peripheral blood. The gene calls are TRBV7-2 and TRBJ1-5; D might be TRBD1 (5 bases). CDR3 sequence: CASSLSGNQPQHF. As DNA, the CDR3 is TGTGCCAGCAGCTTATCAGGGAATCAGCCCCAGCATTTT.